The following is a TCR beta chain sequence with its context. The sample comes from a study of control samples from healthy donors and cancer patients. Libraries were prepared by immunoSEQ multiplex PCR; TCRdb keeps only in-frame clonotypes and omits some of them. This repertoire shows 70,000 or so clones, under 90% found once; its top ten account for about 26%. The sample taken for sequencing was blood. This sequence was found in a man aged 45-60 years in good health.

This chain's CDR3 is CASSDGRLAGEIYEQFF. For the CDR3, the DNA is TGTGCCAGCAGTGACGGGAGACTAGCGGGGGAAATCTATGAGCAGTTCTTC. The chain combines TRBV25-1 with TRBJ2-1, with TRBD2 matching over 12 bases. The germline CDR1 and CDR2 sequences are MGHDK and SYGVNS. This CDR3 has 17 amino acids. Trimming removed 3 bases from V and 8 bases from J; junction bases left unmatched: 11.